The rows below give T cell receptor beta chains drawn from one sample of a study of T cells after yellow fever vaccination. MiXCR was run by TCRdb on the 5' RACE reads, yielding one entry per CDR3 protein. The sample has about 500,000 distinct CDR3 sequences; less than 20% are singletons. The material sequenced was PBMCs, taken 4 to 5 days after the first yellow fever vaccination. Receptors originate from a man aged 18-30 years who received the YFV17D yellow fever vaccine. Each CDR3 is given without its conserved first and last residue.

V	J	CDR3
TRBV15	TRBJ2-5	ATSRAGTSRGETQY
TRBV24-1	TRBJ2-2	ATSGPLAGGPDTGELF
TRBV20-1	TRBJ1-1	SARDLGRGRDTEAF
TRBV7-8	TRBJ1-2	ASSLRRGGDGYT
TRBV12-3/TRBV12-4	TRBJ1-1	ASSFQGGGNTEAF
TRBV11-2	TRBJ2-1	ASSYGPQRSPF
TRBV7-8	TRBJ1-6	ASSALGAYNSPLH
TRBV28	TRBJ1-6	ASSGTYLKSSYNSPLH
TRBV4-1	TRBJ2-3	ASSQDRGSPSTDTQY
TRBV24-1	TRBJ2-3	ATSGGRGPTTDTQY
TRBV28	TRBJ1-4	ASTEHRGDEKLF
TRBV5-6	TRBJ1-5	ASSSGGFGNQPQH
TRBV27	TRBJ2-5	ASSSRVRETQY
TRBV20-1	TRBJ2-6	SVAQPPGQAISGANVLT
TRBV3-1	TRBJ2-3	ASSRRGDGVTDTQY
TRBV6-1	TRBJ2-1	ATSRQMLSYNEQF
TRBV12-3/TRBV12-4	TRBJ2-1	ASTIPNYNEQF
TRBV20-1	TRBJ2-2	SARDPLGGELF
TRBV6-1	TRBJ2-6	ASSLFAGPSGGANVLT
TRBV27	TRBJ1-5	ASSFRGDNQPQH
TRBV7-6	TRBJ1-2	ASSARDRGVNGYT
TRBV6-5	TRBJ1-5	ASRRRDRGDQPQH
TRBV28	TRBJ2-1	ASSTPGGSSYNEQF
TRBV27	TRBJ1-6	ASSTRTGRNSPLH
TRBV11-2	TRBJ1-2	ASSFFGTDYGYT
TRBV27	TRBJ2-1	ATRGYRGEQF
TRBV2	TRBJ2-1	ASVYKGSYNEQF
TRBV11-2	TRBJ1-1	ASSLRGINTEAF
TRBV7-3	TRBJ2-7	ASSFGQGGEQY
TRBV4-3	TRBJ1-1	ASSQAGGEGAEAF
TRBV9	TRBJ2-2	ASSAGGQTGELF
TRBV25-1	TRBJ2-1	ASREGGSTHEQF
TRBV19	TRBJ2-3	ASSMDRASTDTQY
TRBV25-1	TRBJ1-1	ASSAGSGTEAF
TRBV14	TRBJ2-3	ASSRDGRTDTQY
TRBV12-3/TRBV12-4	TRBJ1-4	ASSFLGRGNEKLF